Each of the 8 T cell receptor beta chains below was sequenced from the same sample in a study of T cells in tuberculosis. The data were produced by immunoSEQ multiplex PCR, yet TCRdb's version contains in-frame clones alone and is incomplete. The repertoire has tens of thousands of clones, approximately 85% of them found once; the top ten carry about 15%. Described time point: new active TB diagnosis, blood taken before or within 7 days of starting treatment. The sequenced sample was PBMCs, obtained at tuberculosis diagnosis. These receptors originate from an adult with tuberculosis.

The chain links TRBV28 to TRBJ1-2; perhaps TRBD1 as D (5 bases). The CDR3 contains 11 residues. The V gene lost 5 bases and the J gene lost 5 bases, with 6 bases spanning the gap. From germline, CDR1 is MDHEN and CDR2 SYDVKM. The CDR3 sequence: CASSGGYGYTF. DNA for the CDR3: TGTGCCAGCAGTGGGGGGTATGGCTACACCTTC.

The CDR3: CASSLRITRADEKLFF. CDR3 sequence (DNA): TGTGCCAGCAGTCTCCGCATCACGAGGGCTGATGAAAAACTGTTTTTT. This rearrangement joins TRBV28 to TRBJ1-4; D gene unclear. The CDR3 runs 16 residues. CDR1 MDHEN and CDR2 SYDVKM come from the germline V gene. Trimming stripped 5 bases from V and 6 bases from J, with 19 bases between.

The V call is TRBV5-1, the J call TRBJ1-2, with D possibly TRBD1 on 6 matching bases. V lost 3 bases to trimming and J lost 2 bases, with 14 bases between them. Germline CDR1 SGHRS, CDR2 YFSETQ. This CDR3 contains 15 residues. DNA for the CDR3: TGCGCCAGCAGCTCCGGGGACATTTCGAACTATGGCTACACCTTC. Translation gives CASSSGDISNYGYTF.

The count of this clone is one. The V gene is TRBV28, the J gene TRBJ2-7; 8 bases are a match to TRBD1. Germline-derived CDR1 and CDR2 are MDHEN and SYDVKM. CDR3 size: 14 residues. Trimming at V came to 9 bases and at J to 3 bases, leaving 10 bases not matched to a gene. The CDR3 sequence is CASLGTGLRYEQYF. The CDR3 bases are TGTGCCAGTCTAGGGACAGGCCTTCGCTACGAGCAGTACTTC. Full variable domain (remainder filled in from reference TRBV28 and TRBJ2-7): DVKVTQSSRYLVKRTGEKVFLECVQDMDHENMFWYRQDPGLGLRLIYFSYDVKMKEKGDIPEGYSVSREKKERFSLILESASTNQTSMYLCASLGTGLRYEQYFGPGTRLTVT.

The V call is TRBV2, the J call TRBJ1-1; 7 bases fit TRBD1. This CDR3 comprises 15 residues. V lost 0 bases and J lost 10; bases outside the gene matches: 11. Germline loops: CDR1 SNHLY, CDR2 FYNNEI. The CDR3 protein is CASSEAPYRGLAAFF. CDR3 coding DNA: TGTGCCAGCAGTGAAGCGCCTTACAGGGGTTTGGCAGCTTTCTTT.

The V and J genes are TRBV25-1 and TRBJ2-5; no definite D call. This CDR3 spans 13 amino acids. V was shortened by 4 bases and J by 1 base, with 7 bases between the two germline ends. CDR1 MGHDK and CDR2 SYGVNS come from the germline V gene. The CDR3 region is CASSVHIQETQYF. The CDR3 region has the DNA TGTGCCAGCAGTGTCCACATCCAAGAGACCCAGTACTTC.

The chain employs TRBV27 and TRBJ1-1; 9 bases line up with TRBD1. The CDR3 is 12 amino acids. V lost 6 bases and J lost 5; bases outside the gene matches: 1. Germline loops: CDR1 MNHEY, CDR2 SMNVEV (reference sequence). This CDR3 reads CASRTGGTEAFF. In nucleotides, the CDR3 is TGTGCCAGCAGGACAGGGGGGACTGAAGCTTTCTTT.

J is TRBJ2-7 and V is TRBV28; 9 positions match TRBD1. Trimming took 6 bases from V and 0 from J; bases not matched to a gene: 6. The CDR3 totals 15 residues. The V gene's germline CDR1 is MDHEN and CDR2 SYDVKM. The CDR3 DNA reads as TGTGCCAGCAGGGCCGGGACAGGGAGCTCCTACGAGCAGTACTTC. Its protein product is CASRAGTGSSYEQYF.